This T cell receptor beta chain was identified in a study of T cell clones after liver transplantation. Findings and limits, study-wide: The donor-reactive repertoire was only partly measurable in two subjects, lacking donor cells.

This clone occurred once. Its cognate antigen is unknown. The V gene end was trimmed by 3 bases and the J gene end by 7 bases; junction bases not matched to a gene: 8. The germline CDR1 and CDR2 sequences are MGHRA and YSYEKL. The CDR3 sequence is 15 residues long. Thawed unstimulated PBMCs were FACS-sorted by CD3, CD4 and CD8 into two populations. Produced via immunoSEQ multiplex PCR; TCRdb's table is partial and in-frame only. The sample includes about 68,000 clones, about 91% seen only once; the top ten take 0.85% to 1%. The clonotype was recovered from a human patient who received a liver transplant. The graft donor may account for some of the T cells. The sequencing here drew on CD4+ T cells from blood, taken less than 27 months after liver transplant. V usage is TRBV4-1 and J usage is TRBJ1-4; 7 nucleotides align to TRBD1. CDR3 DNA: TGCGCCAGCAGCCAGGGAGACAGGGACATTGAAAAACTGTTTTTT. This gives the protein CASSQGDRDIEKLFF.